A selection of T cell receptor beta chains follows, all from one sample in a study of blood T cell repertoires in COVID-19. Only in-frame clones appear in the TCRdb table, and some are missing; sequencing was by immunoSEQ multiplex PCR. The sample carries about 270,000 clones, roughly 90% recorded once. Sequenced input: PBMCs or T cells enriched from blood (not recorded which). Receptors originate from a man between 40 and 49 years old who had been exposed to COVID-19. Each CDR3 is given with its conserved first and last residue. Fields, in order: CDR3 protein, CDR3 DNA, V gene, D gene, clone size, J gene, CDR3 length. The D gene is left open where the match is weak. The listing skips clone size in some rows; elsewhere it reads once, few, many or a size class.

CDR3aa: CASSPLTGEVPNEQYF; CDR3nt: TGTGCCAGCAGTCCCCTGACGGGAGAGGTCCCCAACGAGCAGTACTTC; v_gene: TRBV28; d_gene: NA; abundance: NA; j_gene: TRBJ2-7; len: 16
CDR3aa: CASSVNSGNYYNEQFF; CDR3nt: TGTGCCAGCAGCGTCAATAGCGGGAACTACTACAATGAGCAGTTCTTC; v_gene: TRBV9; d_gene: TRBD2; abundance: NA; j_gene: TRBJ2-1; len: 16
CDR3aa: CASSSGQVTTNEKLFF; CDR3nt: TGTGCCAGCAGTTCGGGACAGGTCACAACTAATGAAAAACTGTTTTTT; v_gene: TRBV6-5; d_gene: TRBD1; abundance: NA; j_gene: TRBJ1-4; len: 16
CDR3aa: CASSSGLASFQETQYF; CDR3nt: TGTGCCAGCAGCTCCGGACTAGCCTCTTTCCAAGAGACCCAGTACTTC; v_gene: TRBV5-5; d_gene: TRBD2; abundance: NA; j_gene: TRBJ2-5; len: 16
CDR3aa: CAWSESLAGATEQFF; CDR3nt: TGTGCCTGGAGTGAAAGTCTAGCGGGAGCTACTGAGCAGTTCTTC; v_gene: TRBV30; d_gene: TRBD2; abundance: NA; j_gene: TRBJ2-1; len: 15
CDR3aa: CASSSPFAGTGRNIQYF; CDR3nt: TGTGCCAGCAGCTCCCCATTCGCCGGGACAGGAAGAAACATTCAGTACTTC; v_gene: TRBV7-2; d_gene: TRBD1; abundance: NA; j_gene: TRBJ2-4; len: 17
CDR3aa: CASSIPSGPGGGYTF; CDR3nt: TGTGCCAGTAGTATCCCGTCGGGCCCCGGAGGTGGCTACACCTTC; v_gene: TRBV19; d_gene: NA; abundance: NA; j_gene: TRBJ1-2; len: 15
CDR3aa: CSASHYWNQPQHF; CDR3nt: TGCAGTGCTAGTCATTACTGGAATCAGCCCCAGCATTTT; v_gene: TRBV20-1; d_gene: NA; abundance: NA; j_gene: TRBJ1-5; len: 13
CDR3aa: CATIPAGKAFF; CDR3nt: TGTGCCACCATTCCCGCGGGTAAAGCTTTCTTT; v_gene: TRBV28; d_gene: NA; abundance: NA; j_gene: TRBJ1-1; len: 11
CDR3aa: CASSQDRAGGRTGELFF; CDR3nt: TGTGCCAGCAGCCAAGATAGGGCGGGAGGGAGGACCGGGGAGCTGTTTTTT; v_gene: TRBV4-2; d_gene: TRBD2; abundance: NA; j_gene: TRBJ2-2; len: 17
CDR3aa: CASSQVRARNEQFF; CDR3nt: TGTGCCAGCAGCCAAGTCCGAGCGCGCAATGAGCAGTTCTTC; v_gene: TRBV14; d_gene: NA; abundance: NA; j_gene: TRBJ2-1; len: 14
CDR3aa: CASSEQGFTQYF; CDR3nt: TGTGCCAGCAGTGAACAGGGTTTTACGCAGTATTTT; v_gene: TRBV25-1; d_gene: NA; abundance: NA; j_gene: TRBJ2-3; len: 12
CDR3aa: CATSDPGTGSNQPQHF; CDR3nt: TGTGCCACCAGTGACCCCGGGACAGGGAGCAATCAGCCCCAGCATTTT; v_gene: TRBV24-1; d_gene: TRBD1; abundance: NA; j_gene: TRBJ1-5; len: 16
CDR3aa: CASSLSTGDTGELFF; CDR3nt: TGCGCCAGCAGCTTATCGACAGGGGACACCGGGGAGCTGTTTTTT; v_gene: TRBV5-1; d_gene: TRBD1; abundance: NA; j_gene: TRBJ2-2; len: 15
CDR3aa: CASSLPAGGPSTGELFF; CDR3nt: TGTGCCAGCAGCTTGCCAGCGGGAGGGCCTTCTACCGGGGAGCTGTTTTTT; v_gene: TRBV7-3; d_gene: TRBD2; abundance: NA; j_gene: TRBJ2-2; len: 17
CDR3aa: CASSLGRRNEKLFF; CDR3nt: TGTGCCAGCAGCTTAGGACGGCGGAATGAAAAACTGTTTTTT; v_gene: TRBV13; d_gene: NA; abundance: NA; j_gene: TRBJ1-4; len: 14
CDR3aa: CATSRDRVEQFF; CDR3nt: TGTGCCACCTCTCGGGACAGGGTTGAGCAGTTCTTC; v_gene: TRBV27; d_gene: TRBD1; abundance: NA; j_gene: TRBJ2-1; len: 12
CDR3aa: CASSLDRVSGNTIYF; CDR3nt: TGTGCCAGCAGCTTGGACAGAGTTTCTGGAAACACCATATATTTT; v_gene: TRBV5-4; d_gene: NA; abundance: NA; j_gene: TRBJ1-3; len: 15
CDR3aa: CATSSGSGVSTDTQYF; CDR3nt: TGTGCCACCAGTAGTGGTAGCGGGGTAAGCACAGATACGCAGTATTTT; v_gene: TRBV24-1; d_gene: TRBD2; abundance: NA; j_gene: TRBJ2-3; len: 16
CDR3aa: CASSSSGRASDTQYF; CDR3nt: TGTGCCAGCAGCTCTAGCGGGAGGGCCTCAGATACGCAGTATTTT; v_gene: TRBV5-4; d_gene: TRBD2; abundance: NA; j_gene: TRBJ2-3; len: 15
CDR3aa: CASSFSTNTGELFF; CDR3nt: TGTGCCAGCAGTTTCTCTACGAACACCGGGGAGCTGTTTTTT; v_gene: TRBV28; d_gene: NA; abundance: NA; j_gene: TRBJ2-2; len: 14
CDR3aa: CASQPRPTRTGELFF; CDR3nt: TGTGCCAGCCAGCCGAGGCCCACGAGGACCGGGGAGCTGTTTTTT; v_gene: TRBV28; d_gene: NA; abundance: NA; j_gene: TRBJ2-2; len: 15
CDR3aa: CATSDNPGLAGVADTQYF; CDR3nt: TGTGCCACCAGCGACAATCCGGGACTAGCGGGAGTGGCAGATACGCAGTATTTT; v_gene: TRBV15; d_gene: TRBD2; abundance: NA; j_gene: TRBJ2-3; len: 18
CDR3aa: CASSIRGPEDTQYF; CDR3nt: TGTGCCAGTAGTATCAGGGGGCCGGAAGATACGCAGTATTTT; v_gene: TRBV19; d_gene: TRBD1; abundance: NA; j_gene: TRBJ2-3; len: 14
CDR3aa: CASSLRLAGAWETQYF; CDR3nt: TGTGCCAGCAGTCTCCGACTAGCGGGAGCTTGGGAGACCCAGTACTTC; v_gene: TRBV27; d_gene: TRBD2; abundance: NA; j_gene: TRBJ2-5; len: 16
CDR3aa: CASSPDRGQRTEAFF; CDR3nt: TGTGCCAGCAGCCCTGACAGGGGGCAACGAACTGAAGCTTTCTTT; v_gene: TRBV7-2; d_gene: TRBD1; abundance: few; j_gene: TRBJ1-1; len: 15
CDR3aa: CASSKTTGNQPQHF; CDR3nt: TGTGCCAGCAGCAAAACTACTGGAAATCAGCCCCAGCATTTT; v_gene: TRBV21-1; d_gene: NA; abundance: NA; j_gene: TRBJ1-5; len: 14
CDR3aa: CASSQLQGDPNYGYTF; CDR3nt: TGCGCCAGCAGCCAGTTACAGGGAGACCCTAACTATGGCTACACCTTC; v_gene: TRBV4-3; d_gene: NA; abundance: NA; j_gene: TRBJ1-2; len: 16
CDR3aa: CASSFRQGDEKLFF; CDR3nt: TGTGCCAGCAGTTTTAGGCAGGGTGATGAAAAACTGTTTTTT; v_gene: TRBV28; d_gene: NA; abundance: NA; j_gene: TRBJ1-4; len: 14
CDR3aa: CASSLKGHGNQPQHF; CDR3nt: TGTGCCAGTAGCCTTAAAGGACATGGCAATCAGCCCCAGCATTTT; v_gene: TRBV19; d_gene: NA; abundance: once; j_gene: TRBJ1-5; len: 15
CDR3aa: CASSQDRVRAQPQHF; CDR3nt: TGTGCCAGCAGTCAGGACAGAGTGAGAGCTCAGCCCCAGCATTTT; v_gene: TRBV2; d_gene: NA; abundance: NA; j_gene: TRBJ1-5; len: 15
CDR3aa: CASSPGGQNEQFF; CDR3nt: TGTGCCAGCAGCCCAGGGGGACAGAATGAGCAGTTCTTC; v_gene: TRBV7-3; d_gene: TRBD1; abundance: NA; j_gene: TRBJ2-1; len: 13
CDR3aa: CASSQEISGRSGEQYF; CDR3nt: TGTGCCAGCAGCCAAGAGATTAGCGGGAGATCGGGCGAGCAGTACTTC; v_gene: TRBV3-1/TRBV3-2; d_gene: TRBD2; abundance: NA; j_gene: TRBJ2-7; len: 16
CDR3aa: CASSPAGGSTDTQYF; CDR3nt: TGTGCCAGCAGTCCCGCGGGCGGGAGCACAGATACGCAGTATTTT; v_gene: TRBV27; d_gene: NA; abundance: NA; j_gene: TRBJ2-3; len: 15
CDR3aa: CASSPRDRGRGGNQPQHF; CDR3nt: TGTGCCAGTAGCCCTCGGGACAGGGGGCGCGGGGGCAATCAGCCCCAGCATTTT; v_gene: TRBV19; d_gene: TRBD1; abundance: NA; j_gene: TRBJ1-5; len: 18
CDR3aa: CASSWSSGNTIYF; CDR3nt: TGTGCCAGCAGCTGGAGCTCTGGAAACACCATATATTTT; v_gene: TRBV6-5; d_gene: NA; abundance: NA; j_gene: TRBJ1-3; len: 13
CDR3aa: CASSLWPDTEAFF; CDR3nt: TGTGCCAGCAGTTTATGGCCAGACACTGAAGCTTTCTTT; v_gene: TRBV27; d_gene: NA; abundance: few; j_gene: TRBJ1-1; len: 13
CDR3aa: CASTLDRAGTDTQYF; CDR3nt: TGTGCCAGCACCTTAGACAGGGCAGGCACAGATACGCAGTATTTT; v_gene: TRBV21-1; d_gene: NA; abundance: NA; j_gene: TRBJ2-3; len: 15
CDR3aa: CASSPRTGLTDTQYF; CDR3nt: TGTGCCAGCAGCCCGAGGACAGGGCTGACAGATACGCAGTATTTT; v_gene: TRBV7-2; d_gene: TRBD1; abundance: NA; j_gene: TRBJ2-3; len: 15
CDR3aa: CASSMVAGGAGELFF; CDR3nt: TGTGCCAGTAGTATGGTAGCGGGAGGAGCCGGGGAGCTGTTTTTT; v_gene: TRBV19; d_gene: TRBD2; abundance: NA; j_gene: TRBJ2-2; len: 15
CDR3aa: CASSYAIPSNTGELFF; CDR3nt: TGTGCCAGCAGTTACGCGATTCCCTCGAACACCGGGGAGCTGTTTTTT; v_gene: TRBV6-5; d_gene: NA; abundance: NA; j_gene: TRBJ2-2; len: 16
CDR3aa: CASSFPGGTEAFF; CDR3nt: TGTGCCAGCAGCTTCCCTGGGGGGACTGAAGCTTTCTTT; v_gene: TRBV11-2; d_gene: NA; abundance: NA; j_gene: TRBJ1-1; len: 13
CDR3aa: CASSQERENTEAFF; CDR3nt: TGTGCCAGCAGCCAAGAGAGAGAGAACACTGAAGCTTTCTTT; v_gene: TRBV4-2; d_gene: NA; abundance: once; j_gene: TRBJ1-1; len: 14
CDR3aa: CASRPTTGSTEAFF; CDR3nt: TGTGCCAGCAGACCTACCACAGGGTCCACTGAAGCTTTCTTT; v_gene: TRBV28; d_gene: NA; abundance: NA; j_gene: TRBJ1-1; len: 14
CDR3aa: CASSIGPRPGETQYF; CDR3nt: TGTGCCAGTAGTATCGGTCCCCGCCCTGGAGAGACCCAGTACTTC; v_gene: TRBV19; d_gene: NA; abundance: NA; j_gene: TRBJ2-5; len: 15
CDR3aa: CASSILGDLNTEAFF; CDR3nt: TGTGCCAGTAGTATCCTCGGAGACCTCAACACTGAAGCTTTCTTT; v_gene: TRBV19; d_gene: NA; abundance: NA; j_gene: TRBJ1-1; len: 15
CDR3aa: CASSRVVTAQETQYF; CDR3nt: TGTGCCAGCAGCAGAGTTGTTACAGCCCAAGAGACCCAGTACTTC; v_gene: TRBV6-2/TRBV6-3; d_gene: NA; abundance: NA; j_gene: TRBJ2-5; len: 15
CDR3aa: CSAVTTTQQYF; CDR3nt: TGCAGTGCAGTCACGACTACGCAGCAGTACTTC; v_gene: TRBV20-1; d_gene: NA; abundance: NA; j_gene: TRBJ2-7; len: 11
CDR3aa: CASSLNHGQPQHF; CDR3nt: TGTGCCAGCAGTTTGAATCACGGTCAGCCCCAGCATTTT; v_gene: TRBV28; d_gene: NA; abundance: NA; j_gene: TRBJ1-5; len: 13
CDR3aa: CASSEDGFSYNEQFF; CDR3nt: TGTGCCAGCAGTGAAGATGGCTTCTCCTACAATGAGCAGTTCTTC; v_gene: TRBV2; d_gene: NA; abundance: NA; j_gene: TRBJ2-1; len: 15
CDR3aa: CASSLWDTGINEQFF; CDR3nt: TGTGCCAGCAGTTTATGGGATACAGGCATCAATGAGCAGTTCTTC; v_gene: TRBV27; d_gene: NA; abundance: NA; j_gene: TRBJ2-1; len: 15
CDR3aa: CASSPPGLMNTEAFF; CDR3nt: TGTGCCAGCAGTCCCCCGGGACTGATGAACACTGAAGCTTTCTTT; v_gene: TRBV28; d_gene: NA; abundance: once; j_gene: TRBJ1-1; len: 15
CDR3aa: CASSQMGLAGGADTQYF; CDR3nt: TGTGCCAGCAGCCAAATGGGACTAGCGGGAGGTGCAGATACGCAGTATTTT; v_gene: TRBV3-1/TRBV3-2; d_gene: TRBD2; abundance: NA; j_gene: TRBJ2-3; len: 17